This T cell receptor beta chain was found in a study of molecular identifiers for immune sequencing clone quantification. Study overall: Replicates split RNA from about 20,000 or 100,000 naive CD8 cells five ways, and the researchers sequenced four portions.

At least ten counts were recorded for this clonotype. TCRdb used MiXCR to reprocess the PCR reads, holding one entry per CDR3 protein. The sample shows 460,000 or so distinct CDR3 sequences, about 26% of them seen only once. V was clipped by 0 bases and J by 2 bases, with 8 bases between them. Germline V gene lookup returns CDR1 MNHEY and CDR2 SVGAGI. The CDR3 is 14 residues long. The source is a human donor in good health. Some libraries in this study had Jurkat cell RNA spiked in. The sequencing sample was made of naive CD8+ T cells from blood, with Jurkat cell RNA spiked in. Subset of the sample: FACS-sorted CD8+CD4-CCR7+CD45RA+ naive T cells. The chain recombines TRBV6-5 with TRBJ2-7, with D maybe TRBD1 (5 bases). CDR3 nucleotides: TGTGCCAGCAGTTACTCGAGGACACCCTACGAGCAGTACTTC. Amino acid sequence: CASSYSRTPYEQYF.